The 14 T cell receptor beta chains listed next were all sequenced from one sample in a study of control samples from healthy donors and cancer patients. Sequenced by immunoSEQ multiplex PCR; TCRdb stores in-frame clones only, minus some. This table holds about 60,000 clones, approximately 95% found once. Material: blood. The receptors here all came from a woman aged 18 to 35 in good health.

This chain uses TRBV6-5 with TRBJ1-1; D unresolved. V lost 6 bases to trimming and J lost 1 base, with 6 bases between them. Germline values: CDR1 MNHEY, CDR2 SVGAGI. The CDR3 consists of 12 residues. CDR3 region: CASRGANTEAFF. The CDR3 DNA follows: TGTGCCAGCAGGGGAGCGAACACTGAAGCTTTCTTT.

This CDR3 is CASSKLSYSINTEAFF. CDR3 bases: TGTGCCAGCAGTAAACTTTCCTACAGCATTAACACTGAAGCTTTCTTT. V usage is TRBV6-2 or TRBV6-3 and J usage is TRBJ1-1; D is ambiguous. Trimming cost V 5 bases and J 2 bases, with 18 bases left between them. The CDR3 covers 16 residues. In germline, CDR1 is MNHEY, CDR2 SVGEGT.

The chain carries TRBV7-2 and TRBJ2-5; D ambiguous. Germline CDR1 is SGHTA and CDR2 is FQGNSA. CDR3 length: 13 residues. V lost 2 bases and J 2 bases, leaving 6 bases between the germline ends. The CDR3 DNA sequence: TGTGCCAGCAGCTTATCCAGACAAGAGACCCAGTACTTC. This sequence encodes CASSLSRQETQYF.

The V gene is TRBV10-1, the J gene TRBJ2-1; 12 positions match TRBD2. J lost 6 bases, V lost 5 bases, and 5 bases had no gene match. The CDR3 extends over 15 amino acids. Looked up from germline, CDR1 is WNHNN and CDR2 is SYGVQD (reference sequence). The CDR3 loop is CASSPTSGGPNEQFF. DNA for the CDR3: TGCGCCAGCAGTCCGACTAGCGGGGGCCCCAATGAGCAGTTCTTC.

The chain carries TRBV19 and TRBJ1-5; D gene unclear. Germline V gives CDR1 LNHDA, CDR2 SQIVND (reference sequence). The CDR3 length is 14 residues. Trimming shortened V by 3 bases and J by 4 bases, and 10 bases separated the two germline ends. CDR3 sequence (DNA): TGTGCCAGTAGTATCCGGCAGTCAAATCAGCCCCAGCATTTT. Its protein is CASSIRQSNQPQHF.

This rearrangement joins TRBV19 to TRBJ2-7; 9 bases are a match to TRBD1. The germline gives CDR1 LNHDA, CDR2 SQIVND (reference sequence). The CDR3 contains 15 residues. The junction had 12 bases not matched to a gene; V was cut back by 7 bases and J by 5 bases. The CDR3 is CASMNLGQGFHEQYF. CDR3 DNA sequence: TGTGCCAGTATGAACCTAGGACAGGGGTTCCACGAGCAGTACTTC.

This chain joins TRBV11-2 and TRBJ1-1; tentative D call: TRBD1 (5 bases). CDR1 and CDR2 from the germline V gene are SGHAT and FQNNGV. The CDR3 consists of 15 residues. V lost 0 bases, J lost 5 bases, and 13 bases lay in between. CDR3: CASSLDIWGGTEAFF. The CDR3 DNA reads TGTGCCAGCAGCTTAGATATATGGGGGGGGACTGAAGCTTTCTTT.

The chain recombines TRBV2 with TRBJ2-3, with TRBD1 identical over 8 bases. Germline CDR1 is SNHLY and CDR2 is FYNNEI. This CDR3 has 13 residues. The junction had 5 bases not matched to a gene; V was cut back by 8 bases and J by 4 bases. CDR3 in DNA: TGTGCCAGCCCGGGACAGGTCCCAGATACGCAGTATTTT. It is translated as CASPGQVPDTQYF.

The J gene is TRBJ2-3, the V gene TRBV7-6, with D perhaps matching TRBD2 (5 bases). The V and J ends lost 1 base and 8 bases respectively, with 13 bases between them. The CDR3 length is 14 residues. The V gene's germline CDR1 is SGHVS and CDR2 FNYEAQ. CDR3 protein: CASSLDLPAATQYF. The CDR3 DNA reads TGTGCCAGCAGCTTAGATCTGCCAGCGGCTACGCAGTATTTT.

The V gene is TRBV30, the J gene TRBJ2-2, with TRBD2 as a possible D gene (6 bases). V shed 5 bases and J shed 7 bases, with 20 bases lying between them. Germline loops: CDR1 GTSNPN, CDR2 SVGIG (reference sequence). The CDR3 is made up of 15 amino acids. Here the CDR3 reads CAWGRRGSGNGELFF. For the CDR3, the DNA is TGTGCCTGGGGCCGGAGGGGTAGCGGAAACGGGGAGCTGTTTTTT.

CDR3 DNA: TGCAGCGTTGAGAGACAGACCAAAAACATTCAGTACTTC. Residues: CSVERQTKNIQYF. The chain employs TRBV29-1 and TRBJ2-4, with D maybe TRBD1 (5 bases). Trimming pared 3 bases from V and 2 bases from J, leaving 8 bases between. Looked up from germline, CDR1 is SQVTM and CDR2 is ANQGSEA. CDR3 length: 13 amino acids.

This clone has a single count. J is TRBJ2-2 and V is TRBV7-9; D gene ambiguous. The germline V gene has CDR1 SEHNR and CDR2 FQNEAQ (reference sequence). This CDR3 has 12 amino acids. V shed 5 bases and J shed 1 base, with 2 bases lying between them. In DNA form, the CDR3 reads TGTGCCAGCAGCCGGAACACCGGGGAGCTGTTTTTT. As protein: CASSRNTGELFF.

The gene calls are TRBV7-8 and TRBJ1-1; D ambiguous. Per germline, CDR1 SGHVS and CDR2 FQNEAQ. There are 13 residues in the CDR3. The ends were cut back, 4 bases at V and 5 bases at J, with 11 bases in the middle. The CDR3 sequence is CASSSQALTEAFF. CDR3 nucleotides: TGTGCCAGCAGCTCCCAAGCTCTAACTGAAGCTTTCTTT.

Points on this clone: One end of the junction fails to match germline, which may point to a read error. The gene calls are TRBV7-7 and TRBJ1-3; 12 bases are a match to TRBD1. The CDR3 runs 15 residues. From germline, CDR1 is SSHAT and CDR2 FNYEAQ (reference sequence). The CDR3 DNA reads TGTGCTAGCAGCTTGGGACAGGGGGCAGGAAACACCATATATTTT. This sequence encodes CASSLGQGAGNTIYF.